This T cell receptor (beta chain) is from a study of cytomegalovirus exposure and HLA in healthy donors. V dropped 7 bases and J dropped 8; count of bases not matched to a gene: 13. From germline, CDR1 is MNHNY and CDR2 SVGAGI (reference sequence). This CDR3 spans 15 amino acids. A multiplex PCR was run with 60 Vbeta primers and 13 Jbeta primers. Clones were sequenced by immunoSEQ multiplex PCR, and TCRdb holds only the in-frame ones, with some missing. The sample lists some 180,000 clones, 75% to 85% occurring once. Regarding the study as a whole: DRB1 had the most TCR associations and HLA-C the fewest, a later analysis found, with rates varying by HLA locus.

As to this clone: The antigen is not known.

The receptor was derived from a man aged 18 to 30 in good health and CMV-seronegative. The chain joins TRBV6-6 to TRBJ2-1; the match to TRBD2 covers 8 bases. Sample: PBMCs. The CDR3 region is CASTQRRGGPDEQFF. The CDR3 nucleotides read TGTGCCAGCACCCAACGCCGGGGGGGGCCTGATGAGCAGTTCTTC.